Below, 12 T cell receptor beta chains from the same sample are listed, as sequenced in a study of T-cell memory formation after mild COVID-19. TCRdb fed the 5' RACE reads into MiXCR, producing one record per CDR3 protein. Seen here are approximately 350,000 distinct CDR3 sequences, 28% observed once, and the top ten hold approximately 13%. Input material: PBMCs or a T cell subset sorted from them (not recorded which). All receptors derive from an adult woman who had mild COVID-19 (a few samples of this study predate the infection). Cell type and time point are not known.

This clonotype came up a few times. The V gene is TRBV4-2, the J gene TRBJ1-4; D is undetermined. Germline values: CDR1 LGHNA, CDR2 YNFKEQ. The CDR3 length is 15 residues. V dropped 2 bases and J dropped 10 bases, with 17 bases sitting between them. Here the CDR3 DNA reads TGTGCCAGCAGCCAAACTGACATTCGAAGTGGAAAACTGTTTTTT. It codes for CASSQTDIRSGKLFF.

This clonotype appeared a single time. The chain is built from TRBV6-6 and TRBJ1-5; D may be TRBD1 (5 bases). Trimming removed 7 bases from V and 6 bases from J, with 16 bases in between. The CDR3 consists of 14 residues. Germline lookup yields CDR1 MNHNY and CDR2 SVGAGI (reference sequence). CDR3 loop: CASNPTGISQPQHF. The CDR3 DNA sequence: TGTGCCAGCAACCCTACAGGAATTTCTCAGCCCCAGCATTTT.

The V and J genes are TRBV7-8 and TRBJ1-5, with D unclear. Germline CDR1 is SGHVS and CDR2 is FQNEAQ. The CDR3 is made up of 16 amino acids. Deletions cut 5 bases from V and 0 bases from J, with 14 bases between. CDR3 sequence reads: CASSPNPGVSNQPQHF. Written as DNA, the CDR3 is TGTGCCAGCAGCCCAAACCCCGGGGTTAGCAATCAGCCCCAGCATTTT.

This clonotype was recorded at least ten times. One end of the junction fails to match germline, which may point to a read error. The rearrangement joins TRBV5-1 to TRBJ2-1; 10 bases align to TRBD2. The CDR3 is 15 amino acids. Germline CDR1 SGHRS, CDR2 YFSETQ. The CDR3 bases are TGTGCCAGCAGCCTCACTAGCGGGACCTACAATGAGCAGTTCTTC. This encodes CASSLTSGTYNEQFF.

This clonotype was seen a few times. The chain has TRBV6-2 or TRBV6-3 and TRBJ2-2; no reliable D call. Looked up from germline, CDR1 is MNHEY and CDR2 is SVGEGT. CDR3 length: 12 amino acids. Trimming removed 8 bases from V and 3 bases from J, with 7 bases in between. CDR3 sequence reads: CASLSYTGELFF. CDR3 sequence (DNA): TGTGCCAGCCTATCCTACACCGGGGAGCTGTTTTTT.

This clonotype was observed a handful of times. The chain employs TRBV12-3 or TRBV12-4 and TRBJ2-6, with D unclear. V shed 5 bases and J shed 1 base, with 18 bases lying between them. This CDR3 comprises 18 residues. As DNA, the CDR3 is TGTGCCAGCAGTCTAAAAAGGCAGGCGAATTCTGGGGCCAACGTCCTGACTTTC. Amino acid sequence: CASSLKRQANSGANVLTF.

The chain links TRBV4-1 to TRBJ2-1, with 8 bases identical to TRBD2. The V segment lost 1 base and the J segment 10 bases; nucleotides outside the gene matches: 0. CDR3 length equals 12 residues. Germline V gene lookup returns CDR1 MGHRA and CDR2 YSYEKL. The DNA of the CDR3 is TGCGCCAGCAGCCAAGCGGGGGGGGAGCAGTTCTTC. It yields the protein CASSQAGGEQFF.

Only a few counts were recorded for this clonotype. The chain is built from TRBV4-1 and TRBJ2-3, with 8 bases lining up with TRBD2. CDR1 and CDR2 from the germline V gene are MGHRA and YSYEKL. The CDR3 runs 14 residues. With V trimmed by 5 bases and J by 5 bases, 6 bases remained unmatched. The CDR3 sequence: CASSRAGVVDTQYF. The CDR3 DNA reads as TGCGCCAGCAGCAGAGCGGGGGTGGTAGATACGCAGTATTTT.

The V gene is TRBV5-1, the J gene TRBJ2-3; no reliable D call. In germline, CDR1 is SGHRS, CDR2 YFSETQ. Trimming left V 7 bases short and J 2 bases short, with 5 bases between. This CDR3 is 11 amino acids long. The CDR3 loop is CASRLTDTQYF. In DNA form, the CDR3 reads TGCGCCAGCCGTCTCACAGATACGCAGTATTTT.

This chain uses TRBV4-2 with TRBJ1-5; a possible D gene is TRBD1 (6 bases). This CDR3 contains 15 residues. Germline-derived CDR1 and CDR2 are LGHNA and YNFKEQ. Trimming removed 2 bases from V and 11 bases from J, with 19 bases in between. The CDR3 here is CASSQHENRESAQHF. CDR3 bases: TGTGCCAGCAGCCAACACGAGAACAGGGAGTCGGCCCAGCATTTT.

This clonotype was counted between two and nine times. CDR3 residues: CASSFSTAFTEAFF. CDR3 nucleotide sequence: TGCGCCAGCAGCTTTAGCACAGCTTTCACTGAAGCTTTCTTT. V usage is TRBV5-1 and J usage is TRBJ1-1; unclear D gene. There are 14 residues in the CDR3. V lost 2 bases and J lost 4, with 12 bases in between. Germline assignment: CDR1 SGHRS and CDR2 YFSETQ. Full variable domain (rest looked up from reference TRBV5-1 and TRBJ1-1): KAGVTQTPRYLIKTRGQQVTLSCSPISGHRSVSWYQQTPGQGLQFLFEYFSETQRNKGNFPGRFSGRQFSNSRSEMNVSTLELGDSALYLCASSFSTAFTEAFFGQGTRLTVV.

The sample holds a few counts of this clonotype. This rearrangement joins TRBV18 to TRBJ2-1; 11 bases align to TRBD2. The CDR3 consists of 14 residues. V lost 2 bases and J lost 10; bases outside the gene matches: 4. Germline values: CDR1 KGHSH, CDR2 LQKENI. As DNA, the CDR3 is TGTGCCAGCTCACCAGGGACTAGCGGAGTAGAGCAGTTCTTC. It translates to CASSPGTSGVEQFF.